Shown below are 28 T cell receptor beta chains from a single sample sequenced in a study of control samples from healthy donors and cancer patients. Assay: immunoSEQ multiplex PCR; the TCRdb copy retains only in-frame clones and omits some. The sample lists about 83,000 clones, roughly nine tenths seen once, with approximately 15% in the top ten. The sequenced sample was blood. These receptor sequences come from a man aged 50-59 years in good health.

This chain links TRBV7-2 with TRBJ1-1, with 7 bases aligning to TRBD1. With 5 bases clipped from V and 7 bases from J, the junction kept 4 bases outside the gene matches. Germline V lookup: CDR1 SGHTA, CDR2 FQGNSA. The CDR3 loop spans 12 amino acids. The chain's CDR3 is CASSRTGREAFF. The CDR3 nucleotides read TGTGCCAGCAGCCGGACAGGCCGTGAAGCTTTCTTT.

This chain connects TRBV11-2 to TRBJ2-6; tentatively, D is TRBD1 (6 bases). Trimming took 5 bases from V and 1 from J, leaving 21 bases between them. The germline V gene encodes CDR1 SGHAT and CDR2 FQNNGV. The CDR3 consists of 19 residues. In nucleotides, the CDR3 is TGTGCCAGCAGCCCACAGGGTGATAAAGGATCTTCTGGGGCCAACGTCCTGACTTTC. It encodes CASSPQGDKGSSGANVLTF.

V gene TRBV27 combines with J gene TRBJ2-3; 8 bases fit TRBD2. The CDR3 length is 16 residues. V trimming: 7 bases; J trimming: 8 bases; junction bases outside the gene matches: 17. CDR1 is MNHEY and CDR2 is SMNVEV in the germline V gene (reference sequence). CDR3 DNA sequence: TGTGCCAGCATCCTTTCCCCCTTAGCGGGAAGGGGTACGCAGTATTTT. Translation: CASILSPLAGRGTQYF.

This chain connects TRBV19 to TRBJ1-1; 9 bases fit TRBD1. J was trimmed by 4 bases and V by 6 bases; bases with no gene match: 6. Germline V CDR1 and CDR2: LNHDA, SQIVND (reference sequence). The CDR3 covers 14 residues. The CDR3 reads CASRSTGGITEAFF. The CDR3 region has the DNA TGTGCCAGTAGATCGACAGGGGGAATCACTGAAGCTTTCTTT.

The chain uses TRBV7-2 and TRBJ1-1, with D tentatively TRBD1 (5 bases). Trimming left V 3 bases short and J 3 bases short, with 17 bases between. The CDR3 spans 16 residues. Germline loops: CDR1 SGHTA, CDR2 FQGNSA. CDR3 nucleotides: TGTGCCAGCAGCTTCATATTCCGGGACGGTGACACTGAAGCTTTCTTT. Its protein product is CASSFIFRDGDTEAFF.

CDR3 protein: CATGTGRADTQYF. The CDR3 DNA reads as TGTGCCACCGGGACAGGGCGGGCAGATACGCAGTATTTT. V usage is TRBV24-1 and J usage is TRBJ2-3; 9 nucleotides line up with TRBD1. Germline V lookup: CDR1 KGHDR, CDR2 SFDVKD. The trim removed 9 bases at V and 4 bases at J, leaving 4 bases unmatched. CDR3 length equals 13 residues.

This clone showed up just once. The chain uses TRBV30 and TRBJ1-6; the match to TRBD1 covers 7 bases. The V gene's germline CDR1 is GTSNPN and CDR2 SVGIG (reference sequence). V lost 1 base and J lost 9; bases outside the gene matches: 6. This CDR3 has 14 amino acids. In DNA, the CDR3 is TGTGCCTGGAGTGAGCAGGGGGGGGGTTCACCCCTCCACTTT. Its protein is CAWSEQGGGSPLHF.

This clone came up a few times. The chain employs TRBV9 and TRBJ2-1, with D possibly TRBD1 on 6 matching bases. CDR1 is SGDLS and CDR2 is YYNGEE in the germline V gene. The CDR3 runs 16 residues. Deletions cut 3 bases from V and 2 bases from J, with 15 bases between. In DNA form, the CDR3 reads TGTGCCAGCAGCGCCCGCGAATGGGGGCCCTACAATGAGCAGTTCTTC. Translation: CASSAREWGPYNEQFF.

The gene calls are TRBV14 and TRBJ1-2, with a weak D call TRBD1 (5 bases). V was cut by 3 bases and J by 2 bases, with 7 bases left in between. Per the germline V gene, CDR1 is SGHDN and CDR2 is FVKESK. The CDR3 runs 13 residues. CDR3 DNA sequence: TGTGCCAGCAGCCACGCAGGGAACTATGGCTACACCTTC. Protein sequence: CASSHAGNYGYTF.

A single count supports this clone. The rearrangement uses TRBV7-2 and TRBJ2-3; D gene uncertain. The germline V gene encodes CDR1 SGHTA and CDR2 FQGNSA. The CDR3 is 13 amino acids. V lost 2 bases and J 6 bases, leaving 9 bases between the germline ends. The CDR3 region is CASSLPATDTQYF. In DNA form, the CDR3 reads TGTGCCAGCAGCTTACCCGCGACTGATACGCAGTATTTT.

CDR3 loop: CASLNNVQNYGYTF. CDR3 coding DNA: TGTGCCAGCCTCAATAATGTACAGAACTATGGCTACACCTTC. The rearrangement links TRBV5-6 to TRBJ1-2; D remains ambiguous. This CDR3 has 14 residues. Trimming took off 7 bases at V and 2 bases at J, with 15 bases between the two ends. The germline CDR1 and CDR2 sequences are SGHDT and YYEEEE.

The chain is built from TRBV5-6 and TRBJ1-4; 7 bases agree with TRBD1. Germline trimming cut 5 bases from V and 8 bases from J; bases unmatched to any gene: 9. This CDR3 has 14 residues. Germline V gene sequence: CDR1 SGHDT, CDR2 YYEEEE. This chain's CDR3 is CASSYGTDGEKLFF. The CDR3 DNA follows: TGTGCCAGCAGTTACGGGACAGACGGCGAAAAACTGTTTTTT.

The chain recombines TRBV12-3 or TRBV12-4 with TRBJ2-4, with D uncertain. V was clipped by 8 bases and J by 5 bases, with 4 bases between them. This CDR3 contains 10 residues. CDR3 in amino acids: CASGENIQYF. CDR3 DNA sequence: TGTGCCAGCGGAGAAAACATTCAGTACTTC.

V gene TRBV3-1 (or the pseudogene TRBV3-2) combines with J gene TRBJ2-5, with unresolved D. V gave up 3 bases and J gave up 3 bases, with 14 bases separating them. The CDR3 runs 15 residues. CDR1 is LGHDT, CDR2 YNNKEL, per germline (reference sequence). CDR3 DNA sequence: TGTGCCAGCAGCCAGGGCTCGGGCCTGAAAGAGACCCAGTACTTC. Its protein product is CASSQGSGLKETQYF.

The CDR3 loop is CASSRVDNEQFF. DNA of the CDR3: TGTGCCAGCAGCCGCGTGGACAATGAGCAGTTCTTC. V gene TRBV13 combines with J gene TRBJ2-1; D unclear. Germline lookup yields CDR1 PRHDT and CDR2 FYEKMQ (reference sequence). V gave up 5 bases and J gave up 5 bases, with 7 bases separating them. There are 12 residues in the CDR3. Variable domain in full (rest from reference TRBV13 and TRBJ2-1): AAGVIQSPRHLIKEKRETATLKCYPIPRHDTVYWYQQGPGQDPQFLISFYEKMQSDKGSIPDRFSAQQFSDYHSELNMSSLELGDSALYFCASSRVDNEQFFGPGTRLTVL.

J is TRBJ1-2 and V is TRBV7-2; 7 nucleotides agree with TRBD1. This CDR3 region has 17 residues. CDR1 and CDR2 from the germline V gene are SGHTA and FQGNSA. The V and J ends lost 4 bases and 5 bases, in that order; junction bases with no gene match: 16. In nucleotides, the CDR3 is TGTGCCAGCAGCTCCCAAGGTAGGGGGCAATTCGTGTATGGCTACACCTTC. It codes for CASSSQGRGQFVYGYTF.

In its sample, this clone was seen a few times. This chain connects TRBV3-1 (or the pseudogene TRBV3-2) to TRBJ2-1; 9 bases fit TRBD2. The CDR3 covers 14 residues. Germline V CDR1 and CDR2: LGHDT, YNNKEL (reference sequence). V lost 5 bases and J lost 8; bases outside the gene matches: 7. DNA of the CDR3: TGTGCCAGCAGCATAGCGGGGGCTGGCTATGAGCAGTTCTTC. This sequence encodes CASSIAGAGYEQFF.

The chain has TRBV19 and TRBJ1-5; TRBD1 agrees at 7 bases. V lost 3 bases to trimming and J lost 2 bases; unmatched junction nucleotides: 4. The CDR3 totals 15 residues. CDR1 is LNHDA, CDR2 SQIVND, per germline (reference sequence). The CDR3 sequence: CASSMRGGGNQPQHF. CDR3 nucleotide sequence: TGTGCCAGTAGTATGAGAGGGGGCGGCAATCAGCCCCAGCATTTT.

This clone occurred a few times. The sample has other DNA sequences that encode this CDR3 too. This sequence joins TRBV3-1 (or the pseudogene TRBV3-2) and TRBJ1-2; D uncertain. CDR1 is LGHDT, CDR2 YNNKEL, per germline (reference sequence). There are 12 residues in the CDR3. Trimming removed 0 bases at V and 4 bases at J, with 3 bases between. CDR3 residues: CASSQERYGYTF. CDR3 bases: TGTGCCAGCAGCCAAGAGCGCTATGGCTACACCTTC.

The gene calls are TRBV11-2 and TRBJ1-1; D may be TRBD1 (5 bases). The CDR3 has 14 residues. With 0 bases removed from V and 4 bases from J, the gap between germline ends came to 9 bases. CDR1 SGHAT and CDR2 FQNNGV come from the germline V gene. CDR3 bases: TGTGCCAGCAGCTTAGAAGGGGCGCGCACTGAAGCTTTCTTT. Translated: CASSLEGARTEAFF.

The chain couples TRBV2 to TRBJ1-1; TRBD1 agrees at 11 bases. The CDR3 is made up of 13 amino acids. Looked up from germline, CDR1 is SNHLY and CDR2 is FYNNEI. Losses at the gene ends were 6 bases for V and 11 bases for J; bases not matched to a gene: 8. CDR3 DNA: TGTGCCAGCAGCCGGACAGGGGGCGAATTGGCTTTCTTT. Translation gives CASSRTGGELAFF. The full variable domain, its missing parts supplied by reference TRBV2 and TRBJ1-1, is EPEVTQTPSHQVTQMGQEVILRCVPISNHLYFYWYRQILGQKVEFLVSFYNNEISEKSEIFDDQFSVERPDGSNFTLKIRSTKLEDSAMYFCASSRTGGELAFFGQGTRLTVV.

The chain couples TRBV3-1 (or the pseudogene TRBV3-2) to TRBJ2-7; D is possibly TRBD1 (5 bases). Germline CDR1 and CDR2: LGHDT and YNNKEL (reference sequence). Trimming stripped 4 bases from V and 6 bases from J, with 13 bases between. There are 13 residues in the CDR3. The CDR3 DNA reads TGTGCCAGCAGCCGACAGCCGTCCCTCGAGCAGTACTTC. Protein sequence: CASSRQPSLEQYF.

The chain links TRBV12-3 or TRBV12-4 to TRBJ1-2, with no clear D. The V and J ends lost 4 bases and 10 bases respectively, with 10 bases between them. The CDR3 is made up of 11 amino acids. CDR3 DNA: TGTGCCAGCAGTTACCTGAGAAACTACACCTTC. This codes for CASSYLRNYTF.

CDR3 nucleotides: TGTGCCAGTAAAGGGCGAGATACGCAGTATTTT. Translation gives CASKGRDTQYF. This rearrangement joins TRBV19 to TRBJ2-3; D gene unclear. V was cut by 7 bases and J by 5 bases, with 7 bases left in between. The germline V gene has CDR1 LNHDA and CDR2 SQIVND (reference sequence). The CDR3 has 11 amino acids.

The rearrangement uses TRBV27 and TRBJ2-6; D unresolved. The length of the CDR3 is 12 residues. V lost 4 bases to trimming and J lost 2 bases, with 0 bases between them. In germline, CDR1 is MNHEY, CDR2 SMNVEV (reference sequence). The CDR3 protein is CASSSGANVLTF. CDR3 nucleotide sequence: TGTGCCAGCAGTTCTGGGGCCAACGTCCTGACTTTC.

The gene calls are TRBV18 and TRBJ1-1; the D is unclear. The V end was cut by 3 bases, the J end by 5 bases, with 7 bases between. Germline-derived CDR1 and CDR2 are KGHSH and LQKENI. This CDR3 comprises 12 residues. The CDR3 DNA follows: TGTGCCAGCTCACCCGTCTCTACTGAAGCTTTCTTT. It codes for CASSPVSTEAFF.

This clone came up a few times. In the same sample, other DNA sequences code for this CDR3. The chain uses TRBV2 and TRBJ2-7; no clear D gene. The CDR3 runs 11 residues. The germline gives CDR1 SNHLY, CDR2 FYNNEI. V lost 6 bases, J lost 4 bases, and 7 bases lay in between. The DNA of the CDR3 is TGTGCCAGCAGCGAGTTGTACGAGCAGTACTTC. Its translation is CASSELYEQYF.

This clone showed up just once. The chain couples TRBV19 to TRBJ2-5, with a tentative D call TRBD1 (5 bases). The CDR3 sequence is 15 residues long. The V end lost 2 bases, the J end lost 4 bases, and 14 bases lay between the germline ends. Germline assignment: CDR1 LNHDA and CDR2 SQIVND (reference sequence). The CDR3 DNA is TGTGCCAGTAGTATATTGGCAGGGAATGCAGAGACCCAGTACTTC. Translated, it gives CASSILAGNAETQYF.